Each of the 24 T cell receptor beta chains below was sequenced from the same sample in a study of identical twins. TCRdb reanalysed the 5' RACE reads using MiXCR and keeps one entry per CDR3 protein. The data contain some 760,000 distinct CDR3 sequences, about 18% of them singletons. This sample was shared with a second study, whose subject was T cells expressing NK-cell markers.

Sequencing was done on a sample of PBMCs. The receptors stem from a woman aged 18-35 years in good health.

The chain carries TRBV25-1 and TRBJ2-7; 8 nucleotides match TRBD2. The V and J ends lost 0 bases and 6 bases, in that order; junction bases with no gene match: 7. This CDR3 has 15 residues. CDR1 is MGHDK and CDR2 is SYGVNS in the germline V gene. In DNA form, the CDR3 reads TGTGCCAGCAGTGAATACGGCGGGAGGCTTGTCGAGCAGTACTTC. It specifies CASSEYGGRLVEQYF.

J is TRBJ1-2 and V is TRBV14; the D gene is possibly TRBD1 (6 bases). Germline V gene lookup returns CDR1 SGHDN and CDR2 FVKESK. The CDR3 spans 14 residues. Trimming pared 3 bases from V and 7 bases from J, leaving 15 bases between. Written as DNA, the CDR3 is TGTGCCAGCAGCCAGTTCGGCACCAGGGGTGGCTACACCTTC. Protein sequence: CASSQFGTRGGYTF.

The sample holds many counts of this clonotype. The chain recombines TRBV7-9 with TRBJ1-6; 7 bases fit TRBD1. Germline CDR1 is SEHNR and CDR2 is FQNEAQ (reference sequence). The CDR3 length is 13 residues. V lost 4 bases and J lost 12; bases outside the gene matches: 6. The CDR3 loop reads CASSSGQDRPLHF. The CDR3 DNA sequence: TGTGCCAGCAGCTCAGGACAGGATCGACCCCTCCACTTT.

This clonotype was detected a few times. This chain joins TRBV2 and TRBJ2-5, with D perhaps given as TRBD1 or TRBD2 (5 bases each). Germline assignment: CDR1 SNHLY and CDR2 FYNNEI. Trimming pared 6 bases from V and 5 bases from J, leaving 16 bases between. The CDR3 has 14 residues. DNA for the CDR3: TGTGCCAGCAGGACGATGGGGGAGCGGGAGACCCAGTACTTC. It translates to CASRTMGERETQYF. Full variable domain (remainder filled in from reference TRBV2 and TRBJ2-5): EPEVTQTPSHQVTQMGQEVILRCVPISNHLYFYWYRQILGQKVEFLVSFYNNEISEKSEIFDDQFSVERPDGSNFTLKIRSTKLEDSAMYFCASRTMGERETQYFGPGTRLLVL.

As DNA, the CDR3 is TGTGCCAGCAGCTTAGACGGTAGCAAGTTCTTC. Translation: CASSLDGSKFF. The J gene is TRBJ2-1, the V gene TRBV7-9; D gene ambiguous. Germline V gives CDR1 SEHNR, CDR2 FQNEAQ (reference sequence). Trimming took 1 base from V and 14 from J, leaving 9 bases between them. The CDR3 has 11 residues.

The chain carries TRBV18 and TRBJ2-7; possible D gene TRBD2, 5 bases. With 4 bases removed from V and 2 bases from J, the gap between germline ends came to 15 bases. Germline CDR1 and CDR2: KGHSH and LQKENI. The CDR3 spans 15 residues. Here the CDR3 reads CASSLSTGIPYEQYF. The DNA of the CDR3 is TGTGCCAGCTCACTTTCGACGGGAATACCCTACGAGCAGTACTTC.

This clonotype was detected only a few times. The chain is built from TRBV20-1 and TRBJ2-1; D possibly uses TRBD1 or TRBD2 (6 bases each). Trimming pared 3 bases from V and 5 bases from J, leaving 8 bases between. The CDR3 is 12 amino acids. Per the germline V gene, CDR1 is DFQATT and CDR2 is SNEGSKA (reference sequence). In DNA, the CDR3 is TGCAGTGCTAGCGGGGGCAACAATGAGCAGTTCTTC. It is translated as CSASGGNNEQFF.

Only a few counts were recorded for this clonotype. V gene TRBV6-4 combines with J gene TRBJ2-2; D unresolved. The CDR3 consists of 14 residues. The germline CDR1 and CDR2 sequences are MRHNA and SNTAGT. The germline V and J ends were trimmed by 4 bases and 2 bases, with 8 bases remaining between them. CDR3 DNA sequence: TGTGCCAGCAGTGCAGACCAAAACACCGGGGAGCTGTTTTTT. This encodes CASSADQNTGELFF.

The CDR3 nucleotides read TGTGCCAGCAGCGTAGAGGTAGCGGTAGATACGCAGTATTTT. Amino acids: CASSVEVAVDTQYF. The chain has TRBV9 and TRBJ2-3; possibly TRBD2 for D (6 bases). Germline-derived CDR1 and CDR2 are SGDLS and YYNGEE. This CDR3 is built from 14 residues. The V and J ends lost 0 bases and 5 bases respectively, with 10 bases between them.

V and J are TRBV5-6 and TRBJ2-1; TRBD1 might be the D (6 bases). Per the germline V gene, CDR1 is SGHDT and CDR2 is YYEEEE. CDR3 length: 15 residues. The germline V and J ends were trimmed by 6 bases and 2 bases, with 15 bases remaining between them. CDR3 coding DNA: TGTGCCAGCACCCCTATCGGGACAACCTACAATGAGCAGTTCTTC. It is translated as CASTPIGTTYNEQFF.

This clonotype was recorded a few times. This rearrangement joins TRBV6-1 to TRBJ1-4; no reliable D call. The germline gives CDR1 MNHNS, CDR2 SASEGT. The CDR3 has 14 residues. Trimming removed 6 bases from V and 0 bases from J, with 8 bases in between. For the CDR3, the DNA is TGTGCCAGCAGGGATTTTGCAACTAATGAAAAACTGTTTTTT. This translates into CASRDFATNEKLFF.

The rearrangement joins TRBV20-1 to TRBJ2-7; no reliable D call. Trimming took off 0 bases at V and 6 bases at J, with 12 bases between the two ends. The CDR3 has 13 residues. Germline CDR1 and CDR2: DFQATT and SNEGSKA (reference sequence). CDR3: CSARDLDNGEQYF. The CDR3 bases are TGCAGTGCTAGAGATCTAGACAACGGCGAGCAGTACTTC.

This clonotype was seen a few times. V is TRBV20-1 and J is TRBJ2-7, with 9 positions matching TRBD1. CDR3 length equals 15 residues. The germline V gene has CDR1 DFQATT and CDR2 SNEGSKA (reference sequence). J lost 3 bases, V lost 4 bases, and 10 bases had no gene match. The CDR3 DNA sequence: TGCAGTGCTAACCCCCGGGACAGGGTCTTCTACGAGCAGTACTTC. Translated: CSANPRDRVFYEQYF.

This clonotype was detected only once. The V call is TRBV4-3, the J call TRBJ2-7; TRBD1 matches at 8 bases. The V and J ends lost 1 base and 7 bases, in that order; junction bases with no gene match: 15. The germline V gene has CDR1 LGHNA and CDR2 YSLEER. This CDR3 is 17 amino acids long. DNA of the CDR3: TGCGCCAGCAGCCAAGGCGGGATTACAGGGGGATCAAGGGAGCAGTACTTC. Translation: CASSQGGITGGSREQYF.

This clonotype was counted only a few times. This chain uses TRBV12-3 or TRBV12-4 with TRBJ2-1; 7 positions match TRBD1. The CDR3 is 12 amino acids. The V and J ends lost 8 bases and 10 bases, in that order; junction bases with no gene match: 8. CDR3 loop: CASLDRAAEQFF. The CDR3 coding sequence is TGTGCCAGCCTCGACAGGGCTGCCGAGCAGTTCTTC.

This clonotype was detected a few times. J is TRBJ1-2 and V is TRBV27, with 8 positions matching TRBD1. Trimming removed 7 bases from V and 7 bases from J; junction bases left unmatched: 14. Germline V lookup: CDR1 MNHEY, CDR2 SMNVEV (reference sequence). The CDR3 covers 15 residues. CDR3: CASTVGSGTGGGYTF. The CDR3 nucleotides are TGTGCCAGCACTGTAGGGTCTGGGACAGGTGGTGGCTACACCTTC.

This clonotype was counted only a few times. The chain employs TRBV7-6 and TRBJ2-1, with D unclear. Trimming left V 1 base short and J 6 bases short, with 13 bases between. Per the germline V gene, CDR1 is SGHVS and CDR2 is FNYEAQ. The CDR3 is 15 amino acids. The CDR3 loop reads CASSLVLGIANEQFF. The CDR3 DNA reads as TGTGCCAGCAGCTTAGTGTTGGGCATAGCCAATGAGCAGTTCTTC.

V usage is TRBV27 and J usage is TRBJ2-7; 9 nucleotides agree with TRBD1. The V gene end was trimmed by 0 bases and the J gene end by 4 bases; junction bases not matched to a gene: 7. The CDR3 totals 16 residues. Germline V lookup: CDR1 MNHEY, CDR2 SMNVEV (reference sequence). The CDR3 loop reads CASSLSSRTGAYEQYF. The CDR3, as DNA: TGTGCCAGCAGTTTATCGAGTAGGACAGGGGCGTACGAGCAGTACTTC.

This clonotype was found a few times. The V gene is TRBV12-3 or TRBV12-4, the J gene TRBJ2-7; D is undetermined. The CDR3 sequence is 12 residues long. Trimming took off 6 bases at V and 10 bases at J, with 16 bases between the two ends. CDR3 DNA: TGTGCCAGCAGCTTCGGCCAGGTAGAACAGTACTTC. This gives the protein CASSFGQVEQYF.

This clonotype showed up just a few times. The rearrangement links TRBV20-1 to TRBJ2-2; 9 bases are a match to TRBD1. CDR1 is DFQATT, CDR2 SNEGSKA, per germline (reference sequence). This CDR3 contains 16 residues. V lost 0 bases to trimming and J lost 4 bases; unmatched junction nucleotides: 6. The CDR3 DNA sequence: TGCAGTGCTAGAGAGGTGGGACAGGGACTCACCGGGGAGCTGTTTTTT. Amino acids: CSAREVGQGLTGELFF.

The table lists this clonotype with a few counts. The CDR3 region is CASSSLAGVSDTQYF. CDR3 in DNA: TGCGCCAGCAGCTCTTTAGCGGGAGTCTCAGATACGCAGTATTTT. The chain is built from TRBV5-1 and TRBJ2-3; 9 bases match TRBD2. Per germline, CDR1 SGHRS and CDR2 YFSETQ. The CDR3 is 15 amino acids. V shed 3 bases, J shed 4 bases, and the junction held 6 bases outside the gene matches. Supplemented by reference TRBV5-1 and TRBJ2-3, the full variable domain reads KAGVTQTPRYLIKTRGQQVTLSCSPISGHRSVSWYQQTPGQGLQFLFEYFSETQRNKGNFPGRFSGRQFSNSRSEMNVSTLELGDSALYLCASSSLAGVSDTQYFGPGTRLTVL.

The CDR3 sequence: CAISVDRNTEAFF. In nucleotides, the CDR3 is TGTGCCATCAGTGTTGACAGGAACACTGAAGCTTTCTTT. The chain links TRBV10-3 to TRBJ1-1; D perhaps matches TRBD1 (5 bases). Between the trimmed V and J ends, which lost 4 bases and 1 base, there was a span of 7 bases. This CDR3 has 13 residues. Germline V gives CDR1 ENHRY, CDR2 SYGVKD.

The table lists this clonotype with many counts. The chain couples TRBV10-3 to TRBJ2-1, with no clear D. The CDR3 has 16 residues. Deletions cut 4 bases from V and 0 bases from J, with 13 bases between. Germline lookup yields CDR1 ENHRY and CDR2 SYGVKD. DNA of the CDR3: TGTGCCATCAGTGGTGGCAGCTCTTTCTCCTACAATGAGCAGTTCTTC. The encoded protein is CAISGGSSFSYNEQFF.

This clonotype was counted a few times. V and J are TRBV7-2 and TRBJ2-7, with 7 bases lining up with TRBD2. V lost 4 bases to trimming and J lost 0 bases; unmatched junction nucleotides: 6. Germline CDR1 SGHTA, CDR2 FQGNSA. This CDR3 is built from 15 residues. The CDR3 here is CASSWDGRSSYEQYF. The CDR3 bases are TGTGCCAGCAGCTGGGACGGGAGGAGCTCCTACGAGCAGTACTTC. The variable domain in full, completed from reference TRBV7-2 and TRBJ2-7, reads GAGVSQSPSNKVTEKGKDVELRCDPISGHTALYWYRQSLGQGLEFLIYFQGNSAPDKSGLPSDRFSAERTGGSVSTLTIQRTQQEDSAVYLCASSWDGRSSYEQYFGPGTRLTVT.